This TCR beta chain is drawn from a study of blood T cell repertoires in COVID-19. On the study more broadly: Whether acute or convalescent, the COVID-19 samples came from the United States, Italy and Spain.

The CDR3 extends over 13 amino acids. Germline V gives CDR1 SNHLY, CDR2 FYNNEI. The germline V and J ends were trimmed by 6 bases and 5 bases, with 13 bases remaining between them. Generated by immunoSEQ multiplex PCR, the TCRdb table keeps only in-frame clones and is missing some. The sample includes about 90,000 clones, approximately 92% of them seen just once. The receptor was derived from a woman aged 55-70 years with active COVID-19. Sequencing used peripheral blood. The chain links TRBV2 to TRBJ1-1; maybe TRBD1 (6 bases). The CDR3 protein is CASRTGIVTEAFF. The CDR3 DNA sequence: TGTGCCAGCAGAACAGGGATAGTGACTGAAGCTTTCTTT.